This TCR beta chain was recorded in a study of T cell responses to AZD1222 COVID-19 vaccine. Some clones are missing from TCRdb's copy, which holds only in-frame ones; the method was immunoSEQ multiplex PCR. The sample contains approximately 30,000 clones, approximately 86% of which appear only once. This clonotype originated in an adult in good health. The specimen was peripheral blood, collected on day 0 of AZD1222 vaccination.

CDR3 DNA sequence: TGTGCCAGTAGTATAGGAAGGAACATAGCTAACTATGGCTACACCTTC. Translated: CASSIGRNIANYGYTF. The gene calls are TRBV19 and TRBJ1-2; unclear D gene. Trimming pared 1 base from V and 0 bases from J, leaving 12 bases between. Germline lookup yields CDR1 LNHDA and CDR2 SQIVND (reference sequence). CDR3 size: 16 residues.